The text below deals with one TCR beta chain. Method: immunoSEQ multiplex PCR; TCRdb's copy keeps in-frame clones and lacks some. The top ten hold approximately 5.2% of the sample, which has 200,000 to 250,000 clones, approximately 78% seen once. The germline V and J ends were trimmed by 1 base and 7 bases, with 8 bases remaining between them. Germline CDR1 reads SSHAT; CDR2 reads FNYEAQ (reference sequence). The CDR3 has 13 residues. This specimen comes from a study of blood T cell repertoires in COVID-19. Study details: Material from acute and convalescent COVID-19 was sourced from the United States, Italy and Spain.

The TCR was taken from a woman between 70 and 85 years old with COVID-19, enrolled during active disease. The chain couples TRBV7-7 to TRBJ1-5; no firm D call. Sequenced sample: peripheral blood. The CDR3 loop is CASSLGENQPQHF. Written as DNA, the CDR3 is TGTGCCAGCAGCTTAGGAGAAAACCAGCCCCAGCATTTT.